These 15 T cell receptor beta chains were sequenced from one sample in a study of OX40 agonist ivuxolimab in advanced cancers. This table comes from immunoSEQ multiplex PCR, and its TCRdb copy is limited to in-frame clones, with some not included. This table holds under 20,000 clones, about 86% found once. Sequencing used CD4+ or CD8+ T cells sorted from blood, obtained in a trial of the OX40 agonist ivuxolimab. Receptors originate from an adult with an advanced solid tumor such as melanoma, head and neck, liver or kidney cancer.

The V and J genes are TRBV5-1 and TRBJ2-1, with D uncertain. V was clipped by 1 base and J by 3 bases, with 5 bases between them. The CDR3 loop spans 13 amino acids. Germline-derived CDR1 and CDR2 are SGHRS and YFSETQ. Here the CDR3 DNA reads TGCGCCAGCAGCTTGATACACTACAATGAGCAGTTCTTC. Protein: CASSLIHYNEQFF.

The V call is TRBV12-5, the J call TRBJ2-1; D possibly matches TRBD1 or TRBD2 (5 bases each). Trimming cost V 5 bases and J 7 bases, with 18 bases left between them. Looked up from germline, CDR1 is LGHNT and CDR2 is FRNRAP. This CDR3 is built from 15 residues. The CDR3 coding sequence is TGTGCTAGTGGTCGGGACGGAGCCCGTTTTAATGAGCAGTTCTTC. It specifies CASGRDGARFNEQFF.

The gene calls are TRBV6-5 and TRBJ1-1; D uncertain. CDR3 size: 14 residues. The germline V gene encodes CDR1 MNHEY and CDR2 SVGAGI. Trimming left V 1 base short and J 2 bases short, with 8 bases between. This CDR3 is CASSYFGENTEAFF. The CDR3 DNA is TGTGCCAGCAGTTACTTCGGGGAAAACACTGAAGCTTTCTTT.

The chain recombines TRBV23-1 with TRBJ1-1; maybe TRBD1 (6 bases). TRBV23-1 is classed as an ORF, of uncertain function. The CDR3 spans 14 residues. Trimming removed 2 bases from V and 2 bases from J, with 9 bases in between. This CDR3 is CASSQGQPNTEAFF. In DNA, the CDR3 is TGCGCCAGCAGTCAAGGACAGCCCAACACTGAAGCTTTCTTT.

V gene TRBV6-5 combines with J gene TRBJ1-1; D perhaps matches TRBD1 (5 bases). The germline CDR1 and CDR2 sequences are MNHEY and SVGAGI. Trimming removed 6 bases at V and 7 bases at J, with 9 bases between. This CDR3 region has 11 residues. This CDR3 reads CASRQRGEAFF. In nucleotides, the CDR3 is TGTGCCAGCAGACAAAGGGGTGAAGCTTTCTTT.

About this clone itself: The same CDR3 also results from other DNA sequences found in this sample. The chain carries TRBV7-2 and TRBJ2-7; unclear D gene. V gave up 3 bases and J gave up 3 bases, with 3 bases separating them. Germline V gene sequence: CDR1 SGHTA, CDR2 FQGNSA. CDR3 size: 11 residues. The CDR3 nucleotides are TGTGCCAGCAGCTTCAGCTACGAGCAGTACTTC. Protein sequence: CASSFSYEQYF.

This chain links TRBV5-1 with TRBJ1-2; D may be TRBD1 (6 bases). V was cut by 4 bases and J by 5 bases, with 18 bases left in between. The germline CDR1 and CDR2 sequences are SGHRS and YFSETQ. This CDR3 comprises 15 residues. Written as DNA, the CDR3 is TGCGCCAGCAGCCACAACGGGGGGGCTGTTTATGGCTACACCTTC. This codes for CASSHNGGAVYGYTF.

This CDR3 is CARPHLGQHGEKLFF. The CDR3 bases are TGTGCCAGACCACACCTCGGACAGCACGGAGAAAAACTGTTTTTT. The chain links TRBV7-7 to TRBJ1-4; TRBD1 is a possible D gene (6 bases). This CDR3 has 15 residues. Germline V gives CDR1 SSHAT, CDR2 FNYEAQ (reference sequence). Trimming shortened V by 9 bases and J by 8 bases, and 22 bases separated the two germline ends.

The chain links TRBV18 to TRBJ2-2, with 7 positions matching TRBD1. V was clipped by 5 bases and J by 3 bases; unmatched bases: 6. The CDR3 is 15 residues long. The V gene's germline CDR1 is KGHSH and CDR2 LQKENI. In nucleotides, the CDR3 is TGTGCCAGCTCAATCGACAGGGTGGACACCGGGGAGCTGTTTTTT. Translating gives CASSIDRVDTGELFF.

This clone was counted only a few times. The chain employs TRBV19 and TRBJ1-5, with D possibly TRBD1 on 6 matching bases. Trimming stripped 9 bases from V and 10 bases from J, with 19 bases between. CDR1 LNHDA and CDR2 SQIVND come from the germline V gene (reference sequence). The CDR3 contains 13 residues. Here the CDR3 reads CASRGGGLTPQHF. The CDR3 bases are TGTGCCAGCCGCGGAGGGGGACTGACTCCCCAGCATTTT.

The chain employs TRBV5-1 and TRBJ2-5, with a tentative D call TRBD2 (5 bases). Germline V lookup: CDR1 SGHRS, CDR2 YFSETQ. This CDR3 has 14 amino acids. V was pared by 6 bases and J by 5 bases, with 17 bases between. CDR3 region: CASKAMGASETQYF. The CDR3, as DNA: TGCGCCAGCAAGGCCATGGGAGCGAGCGAGACCCAGTACTTC.

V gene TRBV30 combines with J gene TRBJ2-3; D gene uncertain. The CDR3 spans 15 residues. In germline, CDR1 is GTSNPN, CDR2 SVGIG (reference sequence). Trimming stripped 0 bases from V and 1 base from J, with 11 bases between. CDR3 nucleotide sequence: TGTGCCTGGAGTGTACGAAGAGTTGGCACAGATACGCAGTATTTT. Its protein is CAWSVRRVGTDTQYF.

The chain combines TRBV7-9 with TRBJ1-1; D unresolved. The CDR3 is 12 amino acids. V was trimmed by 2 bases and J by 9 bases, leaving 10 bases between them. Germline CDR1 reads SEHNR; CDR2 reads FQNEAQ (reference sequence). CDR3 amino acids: CASSLLAGKAFF. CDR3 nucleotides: TGTGCCAGCAGCTTACTTGCTGGGAAAGCTTTCTTT.

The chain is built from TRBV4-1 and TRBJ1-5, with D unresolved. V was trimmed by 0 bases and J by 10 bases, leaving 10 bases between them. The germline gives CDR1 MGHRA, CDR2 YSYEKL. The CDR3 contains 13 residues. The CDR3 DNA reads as TGCGCCAGCAGCCAAGACCGACTAGGACCCCAGCATTTT. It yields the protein CASSQDRLGPQHF.

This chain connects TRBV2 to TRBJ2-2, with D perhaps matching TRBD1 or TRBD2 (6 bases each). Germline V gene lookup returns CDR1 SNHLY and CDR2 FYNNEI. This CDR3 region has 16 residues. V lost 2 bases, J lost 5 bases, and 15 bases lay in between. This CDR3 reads CASSEIVQGGTGELFF. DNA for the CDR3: TGTGCCAGCAGTGAAATAGTACAGGGAGGAACCGGGGAGCTGTTTTTT. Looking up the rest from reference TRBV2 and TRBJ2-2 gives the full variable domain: EPEVTQTPSHQVTQMGQEVILRCVPISNHLYFYWYRQILGQKVEFLVSFYNNEISEKSEIFDDQFSVERPDGSNFTLKIRSTKLEDSAMYFCASSEIVQGGTGELFFGEGSRLTVL.